This T cell receptor beta chain stems from a study of cytotoxic CD8 clonotypes in ibrutinib-treated CLL. Method: immunoSEQ multiplex PCR; TCRdb's copy keeps in-frame clones and lacks some. The table records about 130,000 clones, under 90% of them present only once. The CDR3 runs 15 residues. The ends were cut back, 1 base at V and 2 bases at J, with 10 bases in the middle. Germline V gene data show CDR1 as SGHDN and CDR2 as FVKESK. The rearrangement joins TRBV14 to TRBJ2-3; a possible D gene is TRBD2 (6 bases). The clonotype comes from a human donor with chronic lymphocytic leukemia. The sequenced sample was PBMCs, obtained after 24 months of ibrutinib treatment. The CDR3: CASSQVADTTDTQYF. CDR3 nucleotide sequence: TGTGCCAGCAGCCAAGTAGCGGATACCACAGATACGCAGTATTTT.